The present T cell receptor (beta chain) was sequenced within a study of blood T cell repertoires in COVID-19. Measured with immunoSEQ multiplex PCR; TCRdb has only the in-frame clones, and not every one. This table has about 500,000 clones, roughly 87% appearing once. V was trimmed by 4 bases and J by 4 bases, leaving 14 bases between them. Germline V gene data show CDR1 as SGHRS and CDR2 as YFSETQ. The CDR3 consists of 14 residues. What was sequenced was PBMCs or T cells enriched from blood (not recorded which). V usage is TRBV5-1 and J usage is TRBJ1-2; no reliable D call. The TCR was taken from a woman aged 18-35 years who had recovered from COVID-19. CDR3 coding DNA: TGCGCCAGCAGCCCCCAGACACTGAGCTATGGCTACACCTTC. Translating it yields CASSPQTLSYGYTF.